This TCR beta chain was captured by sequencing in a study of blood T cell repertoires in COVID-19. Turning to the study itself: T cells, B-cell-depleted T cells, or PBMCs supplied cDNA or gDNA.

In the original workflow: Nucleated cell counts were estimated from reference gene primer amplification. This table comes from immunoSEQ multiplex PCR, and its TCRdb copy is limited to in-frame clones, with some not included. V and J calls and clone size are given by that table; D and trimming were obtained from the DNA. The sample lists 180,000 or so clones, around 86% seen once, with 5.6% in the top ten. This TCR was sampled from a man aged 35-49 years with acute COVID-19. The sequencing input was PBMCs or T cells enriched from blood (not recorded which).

The DNA of the CDR3 is TGTGCCAGCAGCCCTTCCCATGGAGCAGCCTACGAGCAGTACTTC. It codes for CASSPSHGAAYEQYF. The chain recombines TRBV7-2 with TRBJ2-7; D unclear. The V end was cut by 5 bases, the J end by 2 bases, with 16 bases between. The CDR3 runs 15 residues. The germline V gene encodes CDR1 SGHTA and CDR2 FQGNSA.